These 29 T cell receptor beta chains originate from one sample sequenced in a study of identical twins. One entry per CDR3 protein results from TCRdb running MiXCR on the 5' RACE reads. In the table there are approximately 210,000 distinct CDR3 sequences, 6.5% of which are singletons. These sequences were also reported in another study, on T cells expressing NK-cell markers.

Sequences were obtained from CD8+ T cells sorted from blood. These receptors originate from a woman aged 18-30 years in good health.

This clonotype was counted only a few times. This chain connects TRBV5-1 to TRBJ2-2; the D gene could be TRBD1 or TRBD2 (6 bases each). This CDR3 is 17 amino acids long. CDR1 and CDR2 (germline): SGHRS, YFSETQ. With 0 bases removed from V and 4 bases from J, the gap between germline ends came to 16 bases. The CDR3 region is CASSLAGFPGATGELFF. Here the CDR3 DNA reads TGCGCCAGCAGCTTGGCCGGGTTCCCGGGGGCCACCGGGGAGCTGTTTTTT. The entire variable domain, with the rest obtained from reference TRBV5-1 and TRBJ2-2, is as follows: KAGVTQTPRYLIKTRGQQVTLSCSPISGHRSVSWYQQTPGQGLQFLFEYFSETQRNKGNFPGRFSGRQFSNSRSEMNVSTLELGDSALYLCASSLAGFPGATGELFFGEGSRLTVL.

This clonotype appeared a few times. V is TRBV6-5 and J is TRBJ1-1; D unresolved. V lost 0 bases to trimming and J lost 4 bases, with 6 bases between them. Per the germline V gene, CDR1 is MNHEY and CDR2 is SVGAGI. This CDR3 region has 13 residues. DNA for the CDR3: TGTGCCAGCAGTTACTCGAGGCTCACTGAAGCTTTCTTT. Residues: CASSYSRLTEAFF.

The rearrangement uses TRBV13 and TRBJ2-1; the match to TRBD2 covers 9 bases. The V gene end was trimmed by 6 bases and the J gene end by 2 bases; junction bases not matched to a gene: 11. Germline CDR1 PRHDT, CDR2 FYEKMQ (reference sequence). The length of the CDR3 is 17 residues. Here the CDR3 reads CASSPDAGGGTYNEQFF. The DNA for the CDR3 is TGTGCCAGCAGTCCCGACGCGGGAGGGGGTACCTACAATGAGCAGTTCTTC.

The chain carries TRBV25-1 and TRBJ2-1; TRBD2 matches 9 bases. Trimming at V came to 0 bases and at J to 5 bases, leaving 8 bases not matched to a gene. The V gene's germline CDR1 is MGHDK and CDR2 SYGVNS. The length of the CDR3 is 17 residues. CDR3: CASSEYIPLAGNNEQFF. The DNA of the CDR3 is TGTGCCAGCAGTGAATATATTCCCCTAGCGGGAAACAATGAGCAGTTCTTC.

The gene calls are TRBV5-6 and TRBJ2-7; tentative D call: TRBD1 (6 bases). Germline loops: CDR1 SGHDT, CDR2 YYEEEE. The V gene lost 4 bases and the J gene lost 2 bases, with 13 bases spanning the gap. CDR3 size: 14 residues. The CDR3 DNA follows: TGTGCCAGCAGCCCTGGACAGATTACCTACGAGCAGTACTTC. Its translation is CASSPGQITYEQYF. Supplemented by reference TRBV5-6 and TRBJ2-7, the full variable domain reads DAGVTQSPTHLIKTRGQQVTLRCSPKSGHDTVSWYQQALGQGPQFIFQYYEEEERQRGNFPDRFSGHQFPNYSSELNVNALLLGDSALYLCASSPGQITYEQYFGPGTRLTVT.

This clonotype has only a few counts. V usage is TRBV11-2 and J usage is TRBJ2-5, with TRBD2 matching over 7 bases. The CDR3 consists of 15 residues. Unmatched junction bases numbered 8, after V lost 3 bases and J lost 4 bases. Germline-derived CDR1 and CDR2 are SGHAT and FQNNGV. The CDR3 protein is CASSFGGGVRETQYF. DNA of the CDR3: TGTGCCAGCAGCTTTGGGGGAGGGGTCCGAGAGACCCAGTACTTC.

This clonotype has at least ten counts. The chain recombines TRBV12-3 or TRBV12-4 with TRBJ2-5; D remains unclear. Between the trimmed V and J ends, which lost 7 bases and 1 base, there was a span of 7 bases. This CDR3 has 12 residues. CDR3 DNA: TGTGCCAGCAAAGGCCTCCAAGAGACCCAGTACTTC. It codes for CASKGLQETQYF.

The CDR3 loop reads CAISARDSSYNEQFF. The CDR3 DNA follows: TGTGCCATCAGTGCCCGGGACAGCTCCTACAATGAGCAGTTCTTC. The genes are TRBV10-3 and TRBJ2-1, with TRBD1 identical over 7 bases. The CDR3 runs 15 residues. With V trimmed by 4 bases and J by 0 bases, 3 bases remained unmatched. Germline-derived CDR1 and CDR2 are ENHRY and SYGVKD.

The chain is built from TRBV11-2 and TRBJ2-1, with D tentatively TRBD2 (6 bases). The CDR3 has 15 amino acids. Looked up from germline, CDR1 is SGHAT and CDR2 is FQNNGV. The V end lost 4 bases, the J end lost 2 bases, and 12 bases lay between the germline ends. In nucleotides, the CDR3 is TGTGCCAGCAGCTCATGGACTACTACCTACAATGAGCAGTTCTTC. Its protein product is CASSSWTTTYNEQFF.

This clonotype was recorded many times. V and J are TRBV12-3 or TRBV12-4 and TRBJ2-7, with a weak D call TRBD1 (5 bases). The CDR3 is 12 residues long. V was cut by 3 bases and J by 7 bases, with 10 bases left in between. CDR3: CASSLETVEQYF. In DNA form, the CDR3 reads TGTGCCAGCAGTTTGGAGACAGTTGAGCAGTACTTC.

This clonotype has at least ten counts. V usage is TRBV7-9 and J usage is TRBJ1-2; 7 nucleotides agree with TRBD1. CDR3 length: 16 residues. CDR1 is SEHNR, CDR2 FQNEAQ, per germline (reference sequence). Trimming cost V 6 bases and J 7 bases; bases outside gene matches: 17. For the CDR3, the DNA is TGTGCCAGCAGTAGAAACGGCCGAGGGGGCCAGGGTGGCTACACCTTC. As protein: CASSRNGRGGQGGYTF.

This clonotype has more than one count but fewer than ten. This rearrangement joins TRBV20-1 to TRBJ1-1; 9 bases fit TRBD1. The CDR3 runs 14 residues. Losses at the gene ends were 5 bases for V and 4 bases for J; bases not matched to a gene: 8. The germline CDR1 and CDR2 sequences are DFQATT and SNEGSKA (reference sequence). The CDR3 DNA reads as TGCAGTGCTCTAGGAACAGGGGGCGGCACTGAAGCTTTCTTT. Its protein product is CSALGTGGGTEAFF.

This sequence joins TRBV2 and TRBJ1-3; possible D gene TRBD1, 5 bases. V gave up 10 bases and J gave up 0 bases, with 7 bases separating them. CDR1 is SNHLY and CDR2 is FYNNEI in the germline V gene. CDR3 size: 12 residues. For the CDR3, the DNA is TGTGCCAACAGGATCTCTGGAAACACCATATATTTT. Amino acids: CANRISGNTIYF.

This clonotype appeared a few times. This chain joins TRBV11-2 and TRBJ2-5; TRBD2 aligns across 8 bases. The germline V gene has CDR1 SGHAT and CDR2 FQNNGV. The CDR3 loop spans 14 amino acids. V lost 5 bases and J lost 1; bases outside the gene matches: 3. The DNA for the CDR3 is TGTGCCAGCAGCGCGACTAGCGCCCAAGAGACCCAGTACTTC. Translated: CASSATSAQETQYF.

Only a few counts were recorded for this clonotype. This chain connects TRBV5-6 to TRBJ2-7, with unresolved D. The CDR3 extends over 14 amino acids. V lost 1 base to trimming and J lost 2 bases, with 10 bases between them. Germline CDR1 SGHDT, CDR2 YYEEEE. The CDR3 is CASSLSYTPYEQYF. DNA of the CDR3: TGTGCCAGCAGCTTGTCCTATACCCCCTACGAGCAGTACTTC.

At least ten counts were recorded for this clonotype. This sequence joins TRBV12-3 or TRBV12-4 and TRBJ2-7, with D tentatively TRBD1 (6 bases). The V and J ends lost 3 bases and 3 bases respectively, with 12 bases between them. This CDR3 has 14 amino acids. CDR3 nucleotide sequence: TGTGCCAGCAGTTTCTGGGGGCTCCGCTACGAGCAGTACTTC. Residues: CASSFWGLRYEQYF.

This clonotype was seen repeatedly, ten times or more. The chain couples TRBV7-8 to TRBJ2-7; the D is unclear. This CDR3 region has 11 residues. V lost 3 bases to trimming and J lost 3 bases, with 3 bases between them. The germline CDR1 and CDR2 sequences are SGHVS and FQNEAQ. Here the CDR3 reads CASSFDYEQYF. In nucleotides, the CDR3 is TGTGCCAGCAGCTTTGACTACGAGCAGTACTTC.

In its sample, this clonotype was seen many times. The chain links TRBV12-3 or TRBV12-4 to TRBJ2-1; tentatively, D is TRBD1 or TRBD2 (5 bases each). The CDR3 sequence is 13 residues long. V dropped 3 bases and J dropped 4 bases, with 7 bases sitting between them. CDR3 coding DNA: TGTGCCAGCAGTTTGGGACCTTACAATGAGCAGTTCTTC. Amino acids: CASSLGPYNEQFF.

CDR3 amino acids: CASSLSAGDQETQYF. The CDR3 nucleotides are TGTGCCAGCAGTTTATCGGCAGGGGACCAAGAGACCCAGTACTTC. The J gene is TRBJ2-5, the V gene TRBV27, with D possibly being TRBD1 (6 bases). Germline assignment: CDR1 MNHEY and CDR2 SMNVEV (reference sequence). With 0 bases removed from V and 0 bases from J, the gap between germline ends came to 8 bases. CDR3 length: 15 amino acids.

This clonotype has a count of ten or more. The chain has TRBV4-2 and TRBJ2-7; no firm D call. The CDR3 contains 14 residues. Germline V gene data show CDR1 as LGHNA and CDR2 as YNFKEQ. V shed 1 base and J shed 5 bases, with 12 bases lying between them. The CDR3: CASSQAPEPNEQYF. The CDR3, as DNA: TGTGCCAGCAGCCAAGCACCAGAGCCCAACGAGCAGTACTTC.

V and J are TRBV5-1 and TRBJ2-7; D possibly matches TRBD1 or TRBD2 (5 bases each). Trimming pared 3 bases from V and 6 bases from J, leaving 19 bases between. The CDR3 totals 15 residues. Germline V lookup: CDR1 SGHRS, CDR2 YFSETQ. The CDR3 DNA is TGCGCCAGCAGCTACGCCGGGACCTCACGGGGCGAGCAGTACTTC. The encoded protein is CASSYAGTSRGEQYF.

This clonotype occurred a few times. The rearrangement joins TRBV7-8 to TRBJ2-3, with 8 bases fitting TRBD2. This CDR3 region has 16 residues. V was pared by 4 bases and J by 5 bases, with 11 bases of the junction left unmatched. CDR1 is SGHVS and CDR2 is FQNEAQ in the germline V gene. CDR3 residues: CASSSTYGTREDTQYF. CDR3 nucleotides: TGTGCCAGCAGCTCAACCTATGGGACTAGGGAAGATACGCAGTATTTT.

The chain combines TRBV12-5 with TRBJ1-4, with TRBD1 as a possible D gene (5 bases). The germline V gene has CDR1 LGHNT and CDR2 FRNRAP. The CDR3 is made up of 17 amino acids. The chain's CDR3 is CASSKEFAWTPNEKLFF. The CDR3 region has the DNA TGTGCCTCCTCCAAAGAGTTCGCTTGGACACCTAATGAAAAACTGTTTTTT.

The sample holds many counts of this clonotype. The CDR3 region has the DNA TGTGCCAGCAACGGTCGGAACACTGAAGCTTTCTTT. Translating gives CASNGRNTEAFF. This rearrangement joins TRBV6-1 to TRBJ1-1; D ambiguous. Germline values: CDR1 MNHNS, CDR2 SASEGT. V gave up 7 bases and J gave up 1 base, with 7 bases separating them. The CDR3 extends over 12 amino acids.

To note about this clonotype: This may stem from a read error, because a much larger clone lies one nucleotide away. Since no conserved phenylalanine or tryptophan closes the CDR3, a read error is the likely cause. V and J are TRBV29-1 and TRBJ2-7; perhaps TRBD2 as D (5 bases). The CDR3 is made up of 12 amino acids. CDR1 and CDR2 (germline): SQVTM, ANQGSEA. The V end was cut by 3 bases, the J end by 2 bases, with 8 bases between. CDR3 residues: CSVEIATYEQYL. The CDR3 DNA reads as TGCAGCGTTGAGATAGCGACCTACGAGCAGTACTTG.

This clonotype was detected only once. The CDR3 protein is CSATRGRYEQYF. CDR3 DNA: TGCAGTGCTACTAGGGGGCGGTACGAGCAGTACTTC. The chain recombines TRBV20-1 with TRBJ2-7; 7 positions match TRBD1. This CDR3 is built from 12 residues. Germline V gene data show CDR1 as DFQATT and CDR2 as SNEGSKA (reference sequence). The trim removed 4 bases at V and 4 bases at J, leaving 4 bases unmatched.

The chain employs TRBV5-5 and TRBJ2-1; D may correspond to TRBD1 or TRBD2 (6 bases each). Per germline, CDR1 SGHKS and CDR2 YYEKEE (reference sequence). V lost 3 bases to trimming and J lost 10 bases, with 26 bases between them. This CDR3 contains 17 residues. The chain's CDR3 is CASSSDSLVAVGGEQFF. DNA for the CDR3: TGTGCCAGCAGCTCCGACTCGCTAGTCGCCGTGGGGGGCGAGCAGTTCTTC.

This clonotype was counted only a few times. The rearrangement joins TRBV12-3 or TRBV12-4 to TRBJ1-1, with 10 bases matching TRBD1. The CDR3 totals 15 residues. J was trimmed by 5 bases and V by 2 bases; bases with no gene match: 5. CDR3 sequence: CASSLPDRGGTEAFF. CDR3 DNA: TGTGCCAGCAGTTTACCGGACAGGGGGGGGACTGAAGCTTTCTTT.

V and J are TRBV12-3 or TRBV12-4 and TRBJ2-3; maybe TRBD2 (5 bases). Trimming took off 7 bases at V and 2 bases at J, with 22 bases between the two ends. The CDR3 consists of 17 residues. The CDR3 DNA reads as TGTGCCAGCATGGGCAGCCTTGCTTTAGGACTCACAGATACGCAGTATTTT. Protein sequence: CASMGSLALGLTDTQYF.